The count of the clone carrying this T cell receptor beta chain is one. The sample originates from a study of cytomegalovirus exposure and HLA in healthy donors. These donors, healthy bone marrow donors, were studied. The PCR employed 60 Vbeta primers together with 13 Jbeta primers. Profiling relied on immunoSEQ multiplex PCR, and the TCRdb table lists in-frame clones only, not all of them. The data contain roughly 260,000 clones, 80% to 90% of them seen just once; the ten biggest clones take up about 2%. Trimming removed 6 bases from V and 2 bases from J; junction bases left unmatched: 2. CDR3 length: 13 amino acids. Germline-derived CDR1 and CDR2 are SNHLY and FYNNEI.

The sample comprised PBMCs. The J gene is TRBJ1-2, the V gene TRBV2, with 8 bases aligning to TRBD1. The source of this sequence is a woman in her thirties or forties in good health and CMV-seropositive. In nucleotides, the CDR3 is TGTGCCAGCAGCCGGACAGGGAACTATGGCTACACCTTC. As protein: CASSRTGNYGYTF.